This T cell receptor (beta chain) is drawn from a study of shared clonotypes between healthy human individuals. Whole-study context: For every donor, three CD4 naive, three CD4 memory, two CD8 naive and one CD8 memory plates were used. Study-wide findings and caveats: The four-donor shared clonotypes exceeded non-shared clonotypes in generation probability, with non-shared ones scoring lower.

The donors, healthy adults who were HIV-negative, had experienced no recent acute infections or vaccinations. V lost 1 base and J 5 bases, leaving 12 bases between the germline ends. This CDR3 spans 14 amino acids. CDR1 and CDR2 from the germline V gene are SGHTA and FQGNSA. This clone has a single count. Its target is unknown. Sequencing was performed with immunoSEQ multiplex PCR; in TCRdb, only in-frame clones are kept and a portion is missing. The data show some 500,000 clones, 90% to 97% seen once. This chain connects TRBV7-2 to TRBJ2-7; D may be TRBD2 (5 bases). The sequence was collected from a woman aged 25 to 39 in good health. The source material was naive CD4+ T cells sorted from blood. As to subset: CD45RA+ positively selected. CDR3 in DNA: TGTGCCAGCAGCTTAGTGTGGGAGAAAAACGAGCAGTACTTC. Translated, it gives CASSLVWEKNEQYF.